Shown below are 21 T cell receptor beta chains from a single sample sequenced in a study of T cell changes during pregnancy in multiple sclerosis. Data came from immunoSEQ multiplex PCR; TCRdb stores just in-frame clones and leaves some out. Here the sample spans approximately 44,000 clones, 70% to 90% being singletons. The sequencing used CD4+ T cells from peripheral blood mononuclear cells, collected in the first trimester of pregnancy. Receptors were obtained from a female donor with multiple sclerosis, enrolled in a pregnancy study.

The gene calls are TRBV5-1 and TRBJ1-3; D not resolved. Germline V CDR1 and CDR2: SGHRS, YFSETQ. This CDR3 comprises 15 residues. The V end was cut by 0 bases, the J end by 0 bases, with 7 bases between. In DNA form, the CDR3 reads TGCGCCAGCAGCTTGGACAGCTTCTCTGGAAACACCATATATTTT. It codes for CASSLDSFSGNTIYF.

The chain joins TRBV6-1 to TRBJ1-1; maybe TRBD1 (5 bases). Germline CDR1 and CDR2: MNHNS and SASEGT. The length of the CDR3 is 14 residues. V lost 0 bases, J lost 4 bases, and 9 bases lay in between. The CDR3 is CASSEALGGTEAFF. DNA of the CDR3: TGTGCCAGCAGTGAAGCGCTGGGGGGCACTGAAGCTTTCTTT.

The V call is TRBV7-2, the J call TRBJ2-7, with 10 bases fitting TRBD2. Germline V gene data show CDR1 as SGHTA and CDR2 as FQGNSA. V trimming: 5 bases; J trimming: 2 bases; junction bases outside the gene matches: 6. The CDR3 has 15 residues. The CDR3 reads CASSPRTSGPYEQYF. CDR3 in DNA: TGTGCCAGCAGCCCCCGGACTAGCGGCCCCTACGAGCAGTACTTC.

The chain links TRBV11-2 to TRBJ2-7, with D possibly matching TRBD2 (6 bases). Per germline, CDR1 SGHAT and CDR2 FQNNGV. V lost 5 bases and J 3 bases, leaving 17 bases between the germline ends. The length of the CDR3 is 15 residues. CDR3 in DNA: TGTGCCAGCAGCCGAATCTCCGGGACTGACTACGAGCAGTACTTC. It is translated as CASSRISGTDYEQYF. The full variable domain, in which reference TRBV11-2 and TRBJ2-7 provide the parts outside the CDR3, is EAGVAQSPRYKIIEKRQSVAFWCNPISGHATLYWYQQILGQGPKLLIQFQNNGVVDDSQLPKDRFSAERLKGVDSTLKIQPAKLEDSAVYLCASSRISGTDYEQYFGPGTRLTVT.

The chain combines TRBV27 with TRBJ2-2; 12 bases match TRBD2. Trimming cost V 9 bases and J 4 bases; bases outside gene matches: 12. The CDR3 is made up of 17 amino acids. From germline, CDR1 is MNHEY and CDR2 SMNVEV (reference sequence). CDR3 loop: CASFGLAGFEGTGELFF. DNA of the CDR3: TGTGCCAGTTTTGGACTAGCGGGATTCGAAGGCACCGGGGAGCTGTTTTTT.

A single count supports this clone. The V call is TRBV14, the J call TRBJ1-1, with D possibly matching TRBD1 (5 bases). The V and J ends lost 6 bases and 5 bases respectively, with 16 bases between them. This CDR3 has 14 amino acids. Germline V gene sequence: CDR1 SGHDN, CDR2 FVKESK. The CDR3 region has the DNA TGTGCCAGCAGTATTAGGGGTGGTAGTACTGAAGCTTTCTTT. Translated, it gives CASSIRGGSTEAFF.

The chain combines TRBV5-8 with TRBJ2-1; 11 bases are shared with TRBD2. This CDR3 has 16 residues. Trimming took 5 bases from V and 5 from J; bases not matched to a gene: 9. The germline V gene encodes CDR1 SGHTS and CDR2 YDEGEE. CDR3 bases: TGTGCCAGCAGGCCAATACTAGCGGGAGAGAACAATGAGCAGTTCTTC. This gives the protein CASRPILAGENNEQFF.

The J gene is TRBJ2-3, the V gene TRBV5-1; 7 positions match TRBD2. Germline CDR1 is SGHRS and CDR2 is YFSETQ. The length of the CDR3 is 15 residues. V shed 5 bases, J shed 1 base, and the junction held 7 bases outside the gene matches. The CDR3 DNA reads as TGCGCCAGCAGGGTTGGGGGGGATCGCACAGATACGCAGTATTTT. Its protein product is CASRVGGDRTDTQYF. Based on the CDR3 plus reference TRBV5-1 and TRBJ2-3, the full variable domain is KAGVTQTPRYLIKTRGQQVTLSCSPISGHRSVSWYQQTPGQGLQFLFEYFSETQRNKGNFPGRFSGRQFSNSRSEMNVSTLELGDSALYLCASRVGGDRTDTQYFGPGTRLTVL.

The chain has TRBV7-3 and TRBJ2-1; 8 nucleotides line up with TRBD2. The CDR3 covers 14 residues. V lost 5 bases to trimming and J lost 7 bases; unmatched junction nucleotides: 7. The germline gives CDR1 SGHTA, CDR2 FQGTGA. The CDR3 region is CASSRASGWNEQFF. DNA for the CDR3: TGTGCCAGCAGCAGAGCTAGCGGGTGGAATGAGCAGTTCTTC.

This clone came up once. This rearrangement joins TRBV7-9 to TRBJ1-3; D is ambiguous. The V gene's germline CDR1 is SEHNR and CDR2 FQNEAQ (reference sequence). The CDR3 has 13 residues. Trimming left V 0 bases short and J 6 bases short, with 6 bases between. CDR3 sequence (DNA): TGTGCCAGCAGCTTAGCGGCCACAAACACCATATATTTT. It encodes CASSLAATNTIYF.

This chain joins TRBV27 and TRBJ2-2; the match to TRBD1 covers 9 bases. Germline V gives CDR1 MNHEY, CDR2 SMNVEV (reference sequence). The CDR3 is 16 residues long. V shed 6 bases, J shed 4 bases, and the junction held 9 bases outside the gene matches. CDR3 DNA: TGTGCCAGCAGAGATGCGGGACAGGGTGGCACCGGGGAGCTGTTTTTT. Protein: CASRDAGQGGTGELFF.

This chain connects TRBV29-1 to TRBJ2-7, with 10 bases fitting TRBD2. CDR3 length equals 14 residues. Germline-derived CDR1 and CDR2 are SQVTM and ANQGSEA. Germline trimming cut 6 bases from V and 5 bases from J; bases unmatched to any gene: 10. The CDR3 sequence: CSVVPSGSSNEQYF. In DNA form, the CDR3 reads TGCAGCGTAGTGCCTAGCGGGAGCTCTAACGAGCAGTACTTC.

The chain is built from TRBV28 and TRBJ2-7; tentatively, D is TRBD1 (6 bases). V gave up 7 bases and J gave up 6 bases, with 10 bases separating them. CDR3 length: 11 residues. The germline V gene encodes CDR1 MDHEN and CDR2 SYDVKM. The CDR3 is CASTTTGEQYF. The CDR3 coding sequence is TGTGCCAGCACCACGACAGGCGAGCAGTACTTC.

The chain has TRBV9 and TRBJ2-2; 9 positions agree with TRBD2. V shed 0 bases, J shed 2 bases, and the junction held 8 bases outside the gene matches. Per the germline V gene, CDR1 is SGDLS and CDR2 is YYNGEE. The CDR3 is made up of 18 amino acids. In DNA, the CDR3 is TGTGCCAGCAGCGTAGCTATCAGGACTAGCGCAAACACCGGGGAGCTGTTTTTT. Protein product: CASSVAIRTSANTGELFF.

The rearrangement links TRBV6-6 to TRBJ1-2; D is undetermined. CDR3 length equals 15 residues. V dropped 2 bases and J dropped 4 bases, with 14 bases sitting between them. From germline, CDR1 is MNHNY and CDR2 SVGAGI (reference sequence). The CDR3 reads CASSYPEMRVYGYTF. The CDR3 bases are TGTGCCAGCAGTTACCCCGAGATGCGAGTCTATGGCTACACCTTC.

The chain is built from TRBV6-4 and TRBJ1-2; 9 nucleotides agree with TRBD1. The CDR3 is 17 amino acids. The trim removed 6 bases at V and 4 bases at J, leaving 15 bases unmatched. Germline values: CDR1 MRHNA, CDR2 SNTAGT. The CDR3 is CASRRPGDRERLYGYTF. The CDR3 DNA follows: TGTGCCAGCAGGCGGCCTGGGGACAGGGAGCGCCTCTATGGCTACACCTTC.

The V and J genes are TRBV7-2 and TRBJ1-4; 10 nucleotides agree with TRBD1. Germline V lookup: CDR1 SGHTA, CDR2 FQGNSA. The CDR3 spans 15 residues. V was clipped by 4 bases and J by 7 bases; unmatched bases: 6. The CDR3 reads CASSSGTGAGEKLFF. CDR3 coding DNA: TGTGCCAGCAGCTCCGGGACAGGGGCAGGTGAAAAACTGTTTTTT.

This chain links TRBV30 with TRBJ1-3; possibly TRBD1 for D (6 bases). The CDR3 covers 15 residues. Germline V gene sequence: CDR1 GTSNPN, CDR2 SVGIG (reference sequence). The V and J ends lost 8 bases and 0 bases respectively, with 17 bases between them. The CDR3: CAADRLSGSGNTIYF. CDR3 nucleotides: TGTGCCGCAGACAGGTTGTCCGGCTCTGGAAACACCATATATTTT. The variable domain in full, with the rest retrieved from reference TRBV30 and TRBJ1-3, is SQTIHQWPATLVQPVGSPLSLECTVEGTSNPNLYWYRQAAGRGLQLLFYSVGIGQISSEVPQNLSASRPQDRQFILSSKKLLLSDSGFYLCAADRLSGSGNTIYFGEGSWLTVV.

The chain carries TRBV5-1 and TRBJ2-5; tentative D call: TRBD2 (6 bases). The germline gives CDR1 SGHRS, CDR2 YFSETQ. The CDR3 extends over 16 amino acids. Trimming stripped 0 bases from V and 2 bases from J, with 14 bases between. CDR3 amino acids: CASSLVSGEGQETQYF. Written as DNA, the CDR3 is TGCGCCAGCAGCTTGGTTTCGGGAGAGGGGCAAGAGACCCAGTACTTC.

V is TRBV28 and J is TRBJ2-1; TRBD2 is a possible D gene (5 bases). The CDR3 length is 15 residues. The germline CDR1 and CDR2 sequences are MDHEN and SYDVKM. V lost 5 bases and J lost 2, with 13 bases in between. Here the CDR3 reads CASSIEREPYNEQFF. DNA of the CDR3: TGTGCCAGCAGTATCGAGAGGGAACCCTACAATGAGCAGTTCTTC.

The chain uses TRBV4-3 and TRBJ1-3; no clear D gene. Trimming left V 1 base short and J 2 bases short, with 9 bases between. CDR1 and CDR2 from the germline V gene are LGHNA and YSLEER. CDR3 length equals 15 residues. The CDR3 loop is CASSQGAGAGNTIYF. The CDR3, as DNA: TGCGCCAGCAGCCAAGGGGCGGGCGCTGGAAACACCATATATTTT.